This T cell receptor (beta chain) derives from a study of PD-L1 blockade in urothelial cancer. The overall study: Men with urothelial cancer arising in the bladder made up about 85% of the roughly 30 patients. Blood samples contained a median about 150,000 T cells.

Some clones are missing from TCRdb's copy, which holds only in-frame ones; the method was immunoSEQ multiplex PCR. The table includes more than 45,000 clones, approximately 84% detected once. With V trimmed by 0 bases and J by 2 bases, 2 bases remained unmatched. The germline V gene encodes CDR1 KGHSH and CDR2 LQKENI. The CDR3 spans 17 residues. Patients were living with locally advanced or metastatic urothelial carcinoma. The receptor's source is a man aged 55 to 70 with urothelial cancer. The sample here was PBMCs, taken around atezolizumab (anti-PD-L1) treatment. The genes are TRBV18 and TRBJ2-3; 13 nucleotides match TRBD2. CDR3 nucleotides: TGTGCCAGCTCACCACCTGGGACTAGCGGGGCCACAGATACGCAGTATTTT. It encodes CASSPPGTSGATDTQYF.